This TCR beta chain is drawn from a study of blood T cell repertoires in COVID-19. Study in general: T cells, B-cell-depleted T cells, or PBMCs provided the cDNA or gDNA that served as material.

Sequenced by immunoSEQ multiplex PCR; TCRdb stores in-frame clones only, minus some. The sample lists about 210,000 clones, about four fifths occurring once. The germline V and J ends were trimmed by 5 bases and 9 bases, with 19 bases remaining between them. The CDR3 contains 14 residues. Germline V gives CDR1 MNHEY, CDR2 SVGAGI. A few counts support this clone. The sequenced sample was peripheral blood. The receptor's source is a woman in her forties or fifties with active or convalescent COVID-19. The chain recombines TRBV6-5 with TRBJ1-1, with D possibly being TRBD1 (6 bases). The CDR3 spells CASSPRTAVAQAFF. CDR3 DNA: TGTGCCAGCAGTCCCCGGACAGCAGTCGCACAAGCTTTCTTT.